This T cell receptor beta chain comes out of a study of blood T cell repertoires in COVID-19 (dated by TCRdb to 2019 to 2021). The study in broad terms: Samples from collaborators originated in the United States, Italy and Spain and spanned both the acute and convalescent phases of COVID-19. The sample metadata nearly always contained a de-identified subject ID, COVID-19 status, age in years and sex. The prospective study material was composed of cDNA or gDNA derived from T cells, B-cell-depleted T cells, or PBMCs. The dataset comprised deeply sampled blood TCRbeta repertoires from subjects exposed to, actively infected with, or recovered from COVID-19. HLA class I and class II types, where available, came from metadata supplied by the sample provider rather than from assay-based typing. The repertoires were made available in a free public database intended to serve as a resource for research on the immune response to SARS-CoV-2. Samples came from the ongoing ImmuneRACE study (first 160 participants) plus 1,254 subjects from 6 global collaborators. What the work shows at the level of the full study, not this receptor alone: The amount of clinical and demographic metadata varied by source and participant and was provided uncurated.

The CDR3 has 14 amino acids, counting the end cysteine and phenylalanine. Just CDR3 DNA is preserved here, 42 bases in frame from base 1. According to the germline V gene (reference sequence), CDR1 reads WNHNN and CDR2 reads SYGVQD. Trimming removed 6 bases from V and 1 base from J, leaving 12 bases between the germline ends. Each collaborating institution followed its own protocols to collect whole blood in K2EDTA tubes. For TCRbeta analysis, collaborator samples were shipped as frozen whole blood, as isolated PBMCs, or as DNA extracted from either sample type. TCRbeta CDR3 regions were amplified from genomic DNA using the immunoSEQ Assay, a bias-controlled multiplex PCR. Per the source publication's procedure: The number of nucleated cells in each sample was estimated from the amplification of reference gene primers within the assay. To quantify the absolute abundance of each unique TCRbeta CDR3 rearrangement, sequence reads were collapsed and filtered. For each sample, productive Simpson clonality was calculated as the square root of Simpson's diversity index over productive rearrangements. The clones in this table, taken by TCRdb from immuneACCESS, are in-frame only. Not every clone is retained; where verified, under half of the shortfall comes from an unresolved V gene, and the cause of the rest is unknown. V, J and clone size reflect that table, while D and trimming were determined from the DNA. The sample records 200,000 to 250,000 clones, 88% of which are singletons. The ten largest clonotypes hold 2.5% to 3.5% of the sample.

Concerning this clone: Its antigen remains unidentified. Base quality data are lacking; no much larger clone is found one base away.

This receptor was obtained from a woman aged 60-75 years with acute or convalescent COVID-19. The chain is assembled from TRBV10-1 and TRBJ1-1; the D segment cannot be called with confidence. The sequencing sample was made of peripheral blood. Here the CDR3 is given as CASRPGTSNTEAFF. The DNA reads TGCGCCAGCAGACCGGGAACCTCGAACACTGAAGCTTTCTTT.